This T cell receptor beta chain was recorded in a study of identical twins (dated by TCRdb to between 2015 and 2016). Looking at the study overall: To test whether fetal clonotypes persist, the study used deep sequencing on TCR alpha and beta repertoires from monozygotic twins, unrelated adults of various ages, and cord blood. To rule out contamination, the twin experiments were replicated at different times with different library preparation protocols.

The library was built by means of 5' RACE. TCRdb records Illumina HiSeq 2000 as the sequencer. Template switching introduced a universal primer binding site; the final cDNA contained a unique molecular identifier, enabling accurate counting of TCR cDNA molecules. First-strand cDNA for TCR alpha and beta chains was synthesized from specific primers in the conserved constant-segment region. To control for contamination, each cDNA library was double barcoded with a SMART-Mk sample barcode plus Illumina barcodes. TruSeq adapter sequences along with Illumina sample barcodes were introduced in two successive PCR steps. TCR alpha and beta cDNA libraries were sequenced on the Illumina HiSeq platform with custom primers. The authors processed their data as follows. Raw reads were processed with MiGEC to extract unique molecular identifiers, and MiXCR was used to determine CDR3 positions. Recombination models were inferred per individual with the repgenHMM and IGoR tools using an EM algorithm. Shared clonotype analysis was performed with the tcR package in R, normalizing sharing by the product of cloneset sizes. To study raw recombination without the effects of thymic and clonal selection, out-of-frame nonproductive sequences were analyzed. TCRdb handled the public reads itself, with Q25 trimming in fastp and clone calling in MiXCR, and kept productive beta chains. CDR3 protein sequences are deduplicated, and each keeps its most common genes and DNA. TCRdb assigned the V and J calls; the authors' analysis was not used. The sample table shows hundreds of thousands of distinct CDR3 sequences, and around 8.6% are seen once. The ten biggest clones cover 0.75% to 1% of the sample.

A few counts support this clonotype. The specificity of this receptor is unknown. Per-base qualities were not stored, and no clone one base away is much larger. Only healthy Caucasian donors were included. Three pairs of female monozygotic twins, all aged about 18 to 29 years, made up the twin cohort. RNA for TCR libraries was isolated from peripheral blood mononuclear cells. Study-wide findings and limitations: Fewer insertions were carried by abundant cord blood beta clonotypes; a weaker similar trend was observed in young adult naive repertoires, while no such trend was observed in memory repertoires. Because the same donors could not be followed over many years, conclusions were based on cross-sectional statistical analysis. In monozygotic twins, recombination models systematically underestimated out-of-frame TCR alpha sharing, but the models matched the sharing seen between unrelated individuals. Invariant T cells such as MAIT and iNKT could partly confound zero-insertion analyses, though diverse VJ usage argued against this for most clonotypes. The excess sharing between twins in beta out-of-frame sequences was weaker because fewer shared sequences reduced the signal-to-noise ratio. Compared with coincidental sharing between unrelated individuals, an excess of low generation-probability sequences was observed among out-of-frame TCR alpha sequences shared between twins.

The cysteine opens and the phenylalanine closes a CDR3 of 13 amino acids. Just CDR3 DNA is preserved here, 39 bases in frame from base 1. The germline V gene (reference sequence) supplies CDR1 PRHDT and CDR2 FYEKMQ. V is clipped by 3 bases and J by 3 bases, and the sequence between their germline boundaries is 9 bases long. These data also featured in a second study, about yellow fever vaccine responses in identical twins. The second paper states: The T cell response to vaccination in identical twins was reported by the authors to appear partly convergent and partly personalized. The study precisely tracked vaccine-responding T cell clones in identical twins.

The material sequenced was PBMCs. The sequence links TRBV13 to TRBJ2-7; the D gene assignment is ambiguous. This receptor was identified in a young woman in good health. The nucleotides are TGTGCCAGCAGCTTCGGAAAGCTCTACGAGCAGTACTTC. The translation is CASSFGKLYEQYF.